What follows are 25 T cell receptor beta chains derived from one specimen sequenced in a study of cytomegalovirus exposure and HLA in healthy donors. Method: immunoSEQ multiplex PCR; TCRdb's copy keeps in-frame clones and lacks some. Here the sample spans about 110,000 clones, 70% to 90% being singletons. Material: PBMCs. These receptors came from a woman under 30 in good health and CMV-seronegative.

This chain connects TRBV11-2 to TRBJ2-3, with TRBD2 matching over 9 bases. J was trimmed by 3 bases and V by 7 bases; bases with no gene match: 8. Germline lookup yields CDR1 SGHAT and CDR2 FQNNGV. The CDR3 loop spans 15 amino acids. The CDR3 region is CASTPGLASTDTQYF. The CDR3 DNA sequence: TGTGCCAGCACGCCGGGACTAGCTTCGACAGATACGCAGTATTTT.

The chain couples TRBV6-1 to TRBJ1-1, with a weak D call TRBD1 (5 bases). V was trimmed by 3 bases and J by 5 bases, leaving 10 bases between them. CDR1 is MNHNS and CDR2 is SASEGT in the germline V gene. This CDR3 has 13 amino acids. The CDR3 DNA is TGTGCCAGCAGTGATATTCGGGGGACTGAAGCTTTCTTT. Protein: CASSDIRGTEAFF.

The gene calls are TRBV6-5 and TRBJ2-1; D uncertain. The ends were cut back, 5 bases at V and 9 bases at J, with 14 bases in the middle. The length of the CDR3 is 13 residues. Germline V gene lookup returns CDR1 MNHEY and CDR2 SVGAGI. The DNA for the CDR3 is TGTGCCAGCAGTAGCTCCCTATTGGTTGAGCAGTTCTTC. Translated, it gives CASSSSLLVEQFF.

The J gene is TRBJ1-4, the V gene TRBV28, with D unresolved. V shed 2 bases and J shed 1 base, with 14 bases lying between them. Per germline, CDR1 MDHEN and CDR2 SYDVKM. The CDR3 loop spans 17 amino acids. This CDR3 is CASSLGREGGTNEKLFF. The CDR3 bases are TGTGCCAGCAGTTTAGGAAGGGAGGGAGGAACTAATGAAAAACTGTTTTTT.

V is TRBV6-6 and J is TRBJ1-5, with D uncertain. V shed 2 bases and J shed 7 bases, with 6 bases lying between them. This CDR3 region has 12 residues. The germline CDR1 and CDR2 sequences are MNHNY and SVGAGI (reference sequence). CDR3 protein: CASSYRRQPQHF. The CDR3 bases are TGTGCCAGCAGTTACCGGAGGCAGCCCCAGCATTTT.

DNA of the CDR3: TGTGCCATCAGTGAGTCGACTAGGCGGGGCACAGATACGCAGTATTTT. This encodes CAISESTRRGTDTQYF. The chain joins TRBV10-3 to TRBJ2-3, with a weak D call TRBD2 (6 bases). The V end was cut by 0 bases, the J end by 1 base, with 11 bases between. Per the germline V gene, CDR1 is ENHRY and CDR2 is SYGVKD. This CDR3 is 16 amino acids long.

The rearrangement links TRBV7-9 to TRBJ2-7; tentative D call: TRBD1 (6 bases). The germline V gene encodes CDR1 SEHNR and CDR2 FQNEAQ (reference sequence). The CDR3 has 13 amino acids. The V and J ends lost 5 bases and 4 bases respectively, with 12 bases between them. CDR3 amino acids: CASSLTGKYEQYF. The CDR3 region has the DNA TGTGCCAGCAGCCTAACAGGGAAATACGAGCAGTACTTC.

This clone was counted between two and nine times. The rearrangement uses TRBV6-1 and TRBJ1-1; the match to TRBD1 covers 8 bases. After removal of 9 bases from V and 0 bases from J, the junction contained 6 bases not matched to a gene. CDR3 length equals 14 residues. Germline-derived CDR1 and CDR2 are MNHNS and SASEGT. For the CDR3, the DNA is TGTGCCAGTCCTACAGGGGGTGTGAACACTGAAGCTTTCTTT. Amino acid sequence: CASPTGGVNTEAFF.

This clone was picked up one time. The gene calls are TRBV27 and TRBJ2-1, with 8 bases fitting TRBD2. The CDR3 runs 15 residues. V dropped 6 bases and J dropped 7; count of bases not matched to a gene: 11. In germline, CDR1 is MNHEY, CDR2 SMNVEV (reference sequence). The CDR3 region has the DNA TGTGCCAGCAGCCTCGGGGGGGCCGAAGGGAATGAGCAGTTCTTC. This sequence encodes CASSLGGAEGNEQFF.

The chain has TRBV7-9 and TRBJ1-1; D not resolved. The CDR3 is 11 amino acids. V lost 4 bases, J lost 4 bases, and 4 bases lay in between. Germline CDR1 is SEHNR and CDR2 is FQNEAQ (reference sequence). The DNA of the CDR3 is TGTGCCAGCAGCTCAGGCACTGAAGCTTTCTTT. Translating gives CASSSGTEAFF.

The V and J genes are TRBV29-1 and TRBJ2-1; TRBD1 agrees at 8 bases. The V gene end was trimmed by 6 bases and the J gene end by 6 bases; junction bases not matched to a gene: 7. The CDR3 covers 13 residues. The germline gives CDR1 SQVTM, CDR2 ANQGSEA. CDR3 sequence: CSVLPQGGNEQFF. CDR3 DNA sequence: TGCAGCGTCCTCCCACAGGGGGGCAATGAGCAGTTCTTC.

V usage is TRBV28 and J usage is TRBJ2-7, with 7 positions matching TRBD1. This CDR3 is built from 16 residues. The junction had 11 bases not matched to a gene; V was cut back by 3 bases and J by 3 bases. CDR1 and CDR2 (germline): MDHEN, SYDVKM. The CDR3 bases are TGTGCCAGCAGTTTCCGAGACAGGGCGAGGAACTACGAGCAGTACTTC. Translating it yields CASSFRDRARNYEQYF. The whole variable domain, remainder taken from reference TRBV28 and TRBJ2-7, is DVKVTQSSRYLVKRTGEKVFLECVQDMDHENMFWYRQDPGLGLRLIYFSYDVKMKEKGDIPEGYSVSREKKERFSLILESASTNQTSMYLCASSFRDRARNYEQYFGPGTRLTVT.

This clone came up once. V usage is TRBV19 and J usage is TRBJ1-2; 10 bases are a match to TRBD1. CDR3 length equals 15 residues. The J segment lost 8 bases and the V segment lost 5 bases, leaving 11 bases of the junction unmatched. Germline V gene sequence: CDR1 LNHDA, CDR2 SQIVND (reference sequence). The CDR3, as DNA: TGTGCCAGTAGTCTCTACCTGGACAGGGGGACCGGCTACACCTTC. This encodes CASSLYLDRGTGYTF.

The genes are TRBV10-3 and TRBJ1-2; no firm D call. The CDR3 is made up of 13 amino acids. V lost 3 bases and J 8 bases, leaving 13 bases between the germline ends. Germline V gene sequence: CDR1 ENHRY, CDR2 SYGVKD. The DNA for the CDR3 is TGTGCCATCAGTGAAGGAGTCGCGGGCGGCTACACCTTC. This translates into CAISEGVAGGYTF.

The V and J genes are TRBV5-6 and TRBJ2-7, with 9 bases fitting TRBD1. Per germline, CDR1 SGHDT and CDR2 YYEEEE. CDR3 length equals 15 residues. V gave up 4 bases and J gave up 1 base; unmatched junction bases: 6. The chain's CDR3 is CASSRGTGRSYEQYF. In DNA form, the CDR3 reads TGTGCCAGCAGCCGAGGGACAGGGAGGTCCTACGAGCAGTACTTC.

This clone was seen just once. The chain is built from TRBV19 and TRBJ2-3, with TRBD1 matching over 9 bases. The germline V gene has CDR1 LNHDA and CDR2 SQIVND (reference sequence). The CDR3 is 15 amino acids. After removal of 4 bases from V and 1 base from J, the junction contained 3 bases not matched to a gene. Here the CDR3 reads CASSTRTGGTDTQYF. CDR3 coding DNA: TGTGCCAGTAGTACACGGACAGGGGGCACAGATACGCAGTATTTT.

This sequence joins TRBV6-1 and TRBJ1-2, with 7 bases aligning to TRBD1. The CDR3 runs 15 residues. The germline V gene has CDR1 MNHNS and CDR2 SASEGT. Germline trimming cut 7 bases from V and 8 bases from J; bases unmatched to any gene: 16. The DNA for the CDR3 is TGTGCCAGCAATTGGGACAGCGACGTCCCGGGGGGCTACACCTTC. Amino acids: CASNWDSDVPGGYTF.

The chain links TRBV27 to TRBJ2-7; 8 bases are shared with TRBD2. Germline V gene sequence: CDR1 MNHEY, CDR2 SMNVEV (reference sequence). Losses at the gene ends were 6 bases for V and 3 bases for J; bases not matched to a gene: 7. The length of the CDR3 is 14 residues. The chain's CDR3 is CASSPLADLYEQYF. Written as DNA, the CDR3 is TGTGCCAGCAGCCCACTAGCGGACCTCTACGAGCAGTACTTC.

The chain combines TRBV4-2 with TRBJ2-7, with 7 positions matching TRBD1. V lost 0 bases to trimming and J lost 2 bases; unmatched junction nucleotides: 7. The CDR3 spans 16 residues. In germline, CDR1 is LGHNA, CDR2 YNFKEQ. The CDR3 loop reads CASSQEMDRRAYEQYF. The CDR3 DNA reads as TGTGCCAGCAGCCAAGAAATGGACAGGCGTGCCTACGAGCAGTACTTC.

The chain is built from TRBV7-9 and TRBJ1-5, with 7 bases aligning to TRBD1. This CDR3 region has 15 residues. Germline V gives CDR1 SEHNR, CDR2 FQNEAQ (reference sequence). Trimming removed 4 bases from V and 3 bases from J; junction bases left unmatched: 6. CDR3 residues: CASSSDRVNNQPQHF. The DNA for the CDR3 is TGTGCCAGCAGCTCCGACAGGGTGAACAATCAGCCCCAGCATTTT.

V is TRBV5-1 and J is TRBJ2-7; TRBD1 is a possible D gene (6 bases). Germline V gene sequence: CDR1 SGHRS, CDR2 YFSETQ. Trimming took off 0 bases at V and 3 bases at J, with 10 bases between the two ends. The CDR3 extends over 14 amino acids. Here the CDR3 reads CASSLALGGYEQYF. The CDR3 DNA reads TGCGCCAGCAGCTTGGCCTTAGGGGGCTACGAGCAGTACTTC. The whole variable domain, filled in from reference TRBV5-1 and TRBJ2-7, reads KAGVTQTPRYLIKTRGQQVTLSCSPISGHRSVSWYQQTPGQGLQFLFEYFSETQRNKGNFPGRFSGRQFSNSRSEMNVSTLELGDSALYLCASSLALGGYEQYFGPGTRLTVT.

The chain combines TRBV29-1 with TRBJ1-1; perhaps TRBD1 as D (5 bases). The CDR3 is 13 amino acids. In germline, CDR1 is SQVTM, CDR2 ANQGSEA. Trimming took 5 bases from V and 5 from J, leaving 15 bases between them. The CDR3 coding sequence is TGCAGCGTTTTTGTGACCTCAGGGACTGAAGCTTTCTTT. This sequence encodes CSVFVTSGTEAFF. The whole variable domain, remainder taken from reference TRBV29-1 and TRBJ1-1, is SAVISQKPSRDICQRGTSLTIQCQVDSQVTMMFWYRQQPGQSLTLIATANQGSEATYESGFVIDKFPISRPNLTFSTLTVSNMSPEDSSIYLCSVFVTSGTEAFFGQGTRLTVV.

The V and J genes are TRBV5-4 and TRBJ2-1, with a weak D call TRBD1 (5 bases). V gave up 6 bases and J gave up 7 bases, with 11 bases separating them. Germline V gene data show CDR1 as SGHNT and CDR2 as YYREEE (reference sequence). CDR3 length equals 12 residues. The CDR3 DNA follows: TGTGCCAGCAAGGGGCCGGTGAATGAGCAGTTCTTC. It is translated as CASKGPVNEQFF.

The chain couples TRBV5-1 to TRBJ1-2; a possible D gene is TRBD1 (5 bases). V lost 0 bases to trimming and J lost 6 bases, with 9 bases between them. Germline V gives CDR1 SGHRS, CDR2 YFSETQ. CDR3 size: 13 residues. The CDR3 bases are TGCGCCAGCAGCTTGGCCGGGGGGGATGGCTACACCTTC. It codes for CASSLAGGDGYTF.

The V gene is TRBV5-1, the J gene TRBJ2-3; 7 nucleotides match TRBD2. J lost 2 bases, V lost 4 bases, and 16 bases had no gene match. Germline assignment: CDR1 SGHRS and CDR2 YFSETQ. The CDR3 is 18 residues long. The CDR3 coding sequence is TGCGCCAGCAGCCGCGCCCCGGCTAGCGGCGGGCTCACAGATACGCAGTATTTT. Its protein product is CASSRAPASGGLTDTQYF.